This T cell receptor (beta chain) emerged from a study of blood T cell repertoires in COVID-19. Study-wide background: Specimens from acute and convalescent COVID-19 originated in the United States, Italy and Spain. PBMCs, B-cell-depleted T cells, or T cells were the source of the cDNA or gDNA that made up the material.

Original processing notes: Amplification of reference gene primers provided the estimated nucleated cell counts. Profiling relied on immunoSEQ multiplex PCR, and the TCRdb table lists in-frame clones only, not all of them. V, J and clone size are those of that table, while D and trimming were read from the DNA. The sample lists some 37,000 clones, roughly 80% occurring once. The V segment lost 2 bases and the J segment 5 bases; nucleotides outside the gene matches: 6. Germline V gene data show CDR1 as KGHSH and CDR2 as LQKENI. This CDR3 comprises 15 residues. Sequencing was performed on peripheral blood. The receptor comes from a man of 80 years or more with active or convalescent COVID-19. This sequence joins TRBV18 and TRBJ1-1; 9 bases agree with TRBD1. CDR3 region: CASSPVGQGWTEAFF. CDR3 DNA sequence: TGTGCCAGCTCACCAGTAGGACAGGGGTGGACTGAAGCTTTCTTT.